What follows are 19 T cell receptor beta chains derived from one specimen sequenced in a study of blood T cell repertoires in COVID-19. Profiling relied on immunoSEQ multiplex PCR, and the TCRdb table lists in-frame clones only, not all of them. The sample contains around 300,000 clones, under 90% of which appear only once. The sequenced sample was peripheral blood. The receptors come from a man aged 50 to 59 with acute or convalescent COVID-19.

This sequence joins TRBV19 and TRBJ2-5, with 9 bases that match TRBD1. In germline, CDR1 is LNHDA, CDR2 SQIVND (reference sequence). This CDR3 has 14 amino acids. V shed 4 bases and J 5 bases; nucleotides not matched to a gene: 5. The chain's CDR3 is CASSTTGGLETQYF. The CDR3 nucleotides read TGTGCCAGTAGTACCACAGGGGGCTTGGAGACCCAGTACTTC.

The chain has TRBV14 and TRBJ2-5; possibly TRBD1 for D (5 bases). Between the trimmed V and J ends, which lost 1 base and 5 bases, there was a span of 17 bases. This CDR3 has 16 residues. CDR1 is SGHDN, CDR2 FVKESK, per germline. The CDR3 region is CASSQVGWQGEETQYF. The CDR3 DNA reads TGTGCCAGCAGCCAAGTCGGTTGGCAGGGTGAGGAGACCCAGTACTTC.

The rearrangement uses TRBV6-6 and TRBJ1-5; tentatively, D is TRBD1 (6 bases). The CDR3 is 18 amino acids. Between the trimmed V and J ends, which lost 5 bases and 3 bases, there was a span of 23 bases. The germline gives CDR1 MNHNY, CDR2 SVGAGI (reference sequence). CDR3 region: CASSPSKTGYFINQPQHF. CDR3 nucleotide sequence: TGTGCCAGCAGTCCGTCAAAGACAGGCTATTTCATCAATCAGCCCCAGCATTTT.

In the case of this clone: At one end the junction does not follow the germline gene, possibly because of a read error. V and J are TRBV7-7 and TRBJ2-1, with D maybe TRBD1 (6 bases). The CDR3 spans 15 residues. CDR1 SSHAT and CDR2 FNYEAQ come from the germline V gene (reference sequence). CDR3 sequence: CASSLGQPSYNEQFF. For the CDR3, the DNA is TGTGCTAGCAGCCTAGGACAGCCCTCCTACAATGAGCAGTTCTTC.

V usage is TRBV7-2 and J usage is TRBJ1-2, with a tentative D call TRBD1 (6 bases). CDR1 and CDR2 (germline): SGHTA, FQGNSA. This CDR3 has 15 residues. With 2 bases removed from V and 3 bases from J, the gap between germline ends came to 13 bases. For the CDR3, the DNA is TGTGCCAGCAGCTTATGGACAGTTTCGGACTATGGCTACACCTTC. Translating it yields CASSLWTVSDYGYTF.

This clone was seen once. This chain connects TRBV7-6 to TRBJ2-1; TRBD2 matches at 7 bases. Germline values: CDR1 SGHVS, CDR2 FNYEAQ. With 0 bases clipped from V and 10 bases from J, the junction kept 9 bases outside the gene matches. CDR3 size: 15 residues. CDR3 nucleotide sequence: TGTGCCAGCAGCTTAGCGCCGGCTTGGGGGGGAGAGCAGTTCTTC. It codes for CASSLAPAWGGEQFF.

This sequence joins TRBV12-5 and TRBJ1-2; D is undetermined. The V gene's germline CDR1 is LGHNT and CDR2 FRNRAP. V shed 1 base and J shed 8 bases, with 14 bases lying between them. The CDR3 loop spans 14 amino acids. The CDR3 DNA follows: TGTGCTAGTGGTTTGGGTTCTCCCGGTAGAGGCTACACCTTC. Encoded protein: CASGLGSPGRGYTF.

The chain couples TRBV2 to TRBJ2-7; D uncertain. Deletions cut 5 bases from V and 0 bases from J, with 11 bases between. The CDR3 is 14 amino acids. From germline, CDR1 is SNHLY and CDR2 FYNNEI. CDR3 sequence: CASSLPGSSYEQYF. As DNA, the CDR3 is TGTGCCAGCAGTCTTCCAGGCAGCTCCTACGAGCAGTACTTC. Drawing the rest from reference TRBV2 and TRBJ2-7, the complete variable domain is EPEVTQTPSHQVTQMGQEVILRCVPISNHLYFYWYRQILGQKVEFLVSFYNNEISEKSEIFDDQFSVERPDGSNFTLKIRSTKLEDSAMYFCASSLPGSSYEQYFGPGTRLTVT.

This clone has only one observation. The chain combines TRBV18 with TRBJ2-3; no reliable D call. Trimming took 2 bases from V and 4 from J, leaving 10 bases between them. The CDR3 loop spans 14 amino acids. Germline V gene sequence: CDR1 KGHSH, CDR2 LQKENI. CDR3 sequence: CASSPTSRADTQYF. For the CDR3, the DNA is TGTGCCAGCTCACCAACGAGTCGCGCAGATACGCAGTATTTT.

This clone was recorded only once. This chain uses TRBV14 with TRBJ1-1; no clear D. CDR3 size: 13 residues. V was pared by 1 base and J by 7 bases, with 10 bases between. From germline, CDR1 is SGHDN and CDR2 FVKESK. The CDR3 sequence: CASSQVIGNEAFF. Here the CDR3 DNA reads TGTGCCAGCAGCCAAGTCATCGGGAATGAAGCTTTCTTT.

The CDR3 is CASSYGAGGQPQHF. The CDR3 nucleotides are TGTGCCAGCAGTTACGGTGCAGGGGGTCAGCCCCAGCATTTT. The chain recombines TRBV6-6 with TRBJ1-5, with 7 bases identical to TRBD1. Germline V gives CDR1 MNHNY, CDR2 SVGAGI (reference sequence). The V segment lost 2 bases and the J segment 6 bases; nucleotides outside the gene matches: 4. This CDR3 has 14 residues.

The chain is built from TRBV30 and TRBJ1-3, with D tentatively TRBD1 (6 bases). Germline-derived CDR1 and CDR2 are GTSNPN and SVGIG (reference sequence). The V end lost 0 bases, the J end lost 4 bases, and 10 bases lay between the germline ends. The CDR3 is 14 residues long. The CDR3 here is CAWSVRGNGNTIYF. The CDR3 DNA follows: TGTGCCTGGAGTGTAAGGGGGAACGGAAACACCATATATTTT.

The CDR3 region is CASSQDSPYGYTF. The CDR3 bases are TGTGCCAGCAGCCAGGACAGTCCCTATGGCTACACCTTC. The J gene is TRBJ1-2, the V gene TRBV6-5; possible D gene TRBD1, 6 bases. Trimming stripped 6 bases from V and 4 bases from J, with 12 bases between. The CDR3 has 13 amino acids. In germline, CDR1 is MNHEY, CDR2 SVGAGI.

The V gene is TRBV7-6, the J gene TRBJ2-7; D perhaps matches TRBD1 (6 bases). Looked up from germline, CDR1 is SGHVS and CDR2 is FNYEAQ. V was pared by 8 bases and J by 7 bases, with 21 bases between. The CDR3 contains 14 residues. The CDR3 reads CASASAYRVGEQYF. The CDR3 DNA sequence: TGTGCCAGCGCATCCGCTTACAGGGTAGGAGAGCAGTACTTC. Full variable domain (rest looked up from reference TRBV7-6 and TRBJ2-7): GAGVSQSPRYKVTKRGQDVALRCDPISGHVSLYWYRQALGQGPEFLTYFNYEAQQDKSGLPNDRFSAERPEGSISTLTIQRTEQRDSAMYRCASASAYRVGEQYFGPGTRLTVT.

The chain has TRBV11-3 and TRBJ2-2; 7 bases line up with TRBD1. CDR1 and CDR2 (germline): SGHNT, YENEEA. The V and J ends lost 5 bases and 7 bases, in that order; junction bases with no gene match: 4. The CDR3 spans 13 residues. CDR3 DNA: TGTGCCAGCAGCATGACAGGGAGCGGGGAGCTGTTTTTT. Encoded protein: CASSMTGSGELFF.

The genes are TRBV6-1 and TRBJ1-6; 8 bases map to TRBD1. The V gene's germline CDR1 is MNHNS and CDR2 SASEGT. The junction had 17 bases not matched to a gene; V was cut back by 4 bases and J by 6 bases. This CDR3 spans 19 amino acids. CDR3 sequence reads: CASSAQTLGQVVTNSPLHF. The CDR3 DNA sequence: TGTGCCAGCAGTGCCCAAACCCTGGGACAGGTAGTGACTAATTCACCCCTCCACTTT.

This clone was found once. The chain recombines TRBV19 with TRBJ2-2; D is uncertain. Germline V gene lookup returns CDR1 LNHDA and CDR2 SQIVND (reference sequence). This CDR3 has 15 amino acids. V lost 0 bases to trimming and J lost 0 bases, with 5 bases between them. The CDR3 nucleotides are TGTGCCAGTAGTATAGATCAGGCGAACACCGGGGAGCTGTTTTTT. It specifies CASSIDQANTGELFF.

The gene calls are TRBV30 and TRBJ1-1; 9 nucleotides agree with TRBD1. Trimming cost V 6 bases and J 4 bases; bases outside gene matches: 6. The germline V gene encodes CDR1 GTSNPN and CDR2 SVGIG (reference sequence). The CDR3 has 13 residues. The CDR3 spells CACNRGLSTEAFF. The CDR3 bases are TGTGCCTGTAACAGGGGGCTGAGCACTGAAGCTTTCTTT.

The chain links TRBV5-4 to TRBJ1-6, with 10 bases that match TRBD1. The germline V gene has CDR1 SGHNT and CDR2 YYREEE (reference sequence). The CDR3 has 16 residues. J gave up 1 base and V 7 bases, and 5 bases lay outside the gene matches. In DNA form, the CDR3 reads TGTGCCAGCCGACAGGGGGCGGGATCCTATAATTCACCCCTCCACTTT. Protein: CASRQGAGSYNSPLHF.